This TCR beta chain was captured by sequencing in a study of T cells expressing NK-cell markers. Study at large: The study sequenced eight donors, seven HCMV-seropositive and one seronegative.

Following a re-call of the 5' RACE reads, TCRdb has one entry per CDR3 protein and lacks DNA. Recorded for this sample: 400,000 to 450,000 distinct CDR3 sequences. Points from the study as a whole: Clarity on HCMV specificity was lacking for the expanded NKG2C+ T cell clones.

Germline lookup yields CDR1 SQVTM and CDR2 ANQGSEA. The CDR3 runs 14 residues. As to this clonotype: No antigen is known for it.

The receptor was derived from a woman between 18 and 70 years old in good health. The chain combines TRBV29-1 with TRBJ2-5; TCRdb's D call, TRBD2, is unchecked because there is no DNA. The material sequenced was blood T cells: a sorted CD56 or NKG2C T cell subset, CD4+ or CD8+ T cells, or bulk PBMC T cells (not recorded which). The CDR3: CSVGLVLAQETQYF.